This T cell receptor (beta chain) was identified during a study of tumor-infiltrating lymphocytes in localized non-small cell lung cancer. Regarding the study as a whole: Recurrence-free survival showed no association with tumor T-cell fraction.

Sequencing used immunoSEQ multiplex PCR; TCRdb keeps in-frame clones, though not all of them. The repertoire includes 15,000 to 20,000 clones, around 72% of them detected once, and 4.9% sits in the top ten. CDR3 size: 15 residues. With V trimmed by 3 bases and J by 4 bases, 9 bases remained unmatched. The germline V gene has CDR1 MNHEY and CDR2 SVGAGI. Comments on this clone: Its target is unknown.

The sample comprised lung tumor tissue. The clonotype originates from a human donor with non-small cell lung cancer. The genes are TRBV6-5 and TRBJ2-7; 7 nucleotides align to TRBD2. The CDR3 DNA is TGTGCCAGCAGTTATGGAAGGGAGGGTTTATACGAGCAGTACTTC. It codes for CASSYGREGLYEQYF.